One and the same sample provided the 21 T cell receptor beta chains below, sequenced in a study of blood T cell repertoires in COVID-19. Libraries were prepared by immunoSEQ multiplex PCR; TCRdb keeps only in-frame clonotypes and omits some of them. Of about 230,000 clones listed, roughly 88% are singletons. The sample was peripheral blood. All receptors derive from a man aged 35-49 years who had recovered from COVID-19.

The chain links TRBV3-1 (or the pseudogene TRBV3-2) to TRBJ1-2, with a possible D match to TRBD1 (5 bases). The V end lost 4 bases, the J end lost 3 bases, and 15 bases lay between the germline ends. CDR3 length: 15 residues. In germline, CDR1 is LGHDT, CDR2 YNNKEL (reference sequence). The CDR3 DNA sequence: TGTGCCAGCAGCCGCCCGGGGGGGAAGGACTATGGCTACACCTTC. This encodes CASSRPGGKDYGYTF.

This clone appeared a single time. For the CDR3, the DNA is TGTGCCAGCAGCCAAGGATTTACCCCAGGGTTAGAGACCCAGTACTTC. Encoded protein: CASSQGFTPGLETQYF. The genes are TRBV14 and TRBJ2-5; the D gene is possibly TRBD1 (5 bases). This CDR3 spans 16 amino acids. The ends were cut back, 1 base at V and 4 bases at J, with 16 bases in the middle. The V gene's germline CDR1 is SGHDN and CDR2 FVKESK.

The chain recombines TRBV3-1 (or the pseudogene TRBV3-2) with TRBJ2-2; D may be TRBD1 (6 bases). V was trimmed by 0 bases and J by 5 bases, leaving 10 bases between them. Germline assignment: CDR1 LGHDT and CDR2 YNNKEL (reference sequence). There are 15 residues in the CDR3. The CDR3 DNA is TGTGCCAGCAGCCAAGAATCAGGGGTAACCGGGGAGCTGTTTTTT. Amino acid sequence: CASSQESGVTGELFF.

The CDR3 loop is CAWSVVVRGGAFF. For the CDR3, the DNA is TGTGCCTGGAGTGTAGTGGTGAGGGGGGGGGCTTTCTTT. The chain combines TRBV30 with TRBJ1-1, with a weak D call TRBD1 (6 bases). The CDR3 is 13 residues long. CDR1 and CDR2 (germline): GTSNPN, SVGIG (reference sequence). V gave up 0 bases and J gave up 11 bases, with 16 bases separating them.

The chain couples TRBV7-2 to TRBJ2-4; D might be TRBD2 (7 bases). The CDR3 runs to 15 residues. The germline CDR1 and CDR2 sequences are SGHTA and FQGNSA. V gave up 2 bases and J gave up 5 bases, with 13 bases separating them. CDR3 region: CASSLKGGGENIQYF. CDR3 nucleotide sequence: TGTGCCAGCAGCTTAAAAGGGGGAGGGGAAAACATTCAGTACTTC. Supplemented by reference TRBV7-2 and TRBJ2-4, the full variable domain reads GAGVSQSPSNKVTEKGKDVELRCDPISGHTALYWYRQSLGQGLEFLIYFQGNSAPDKSGLPSDRFSAERTGGSVSTLTIQRTQQEDSAVYLCASSLKGGGENIQYFGAGTRLSVL.

The rearrangement uses TRBV6-5 and TRBJ1-3, with TRBD1 as a possible D gene (5 bases). CDR3 length: 13 amino acids. Germline V CDR1 and CDR2: MNHEY, SVGAGI. The V end was cut by 6 bases, the J end by 2 bases, with 8 bases between. The CDR3 coding sequence is TGTGCCAGCAGCCGACAGCCTGGAAACACCATATATTTT. This gives the protein CASSRQPGNTIYF.

A single count supports this clone. The rearrangement joins TRBV5-1 to TRBJ2-1; 8 nucleotides agree with TRBD2. CDR1 is SGHRS and CDR2 is YFSETQ in the germline V gene. This CDR3 has 15 residues. V trimming: 4 bases; J trimming: 4 bases; junction bases outside the gene matches: 7. The CDR3 DNA is TGCGCCAGCAGCACCGGGACTAGTACTTACAATGAGCAGTTCTTC. Translated, it gives CASSTGTSTYNEQFF.

The chain couples TRBV19 to TRBJ1-1; no reliable D call. Germline values: CDR1 LNHDA, CDR2 SQIVND (reference sequence). The CDR3 has 15 residues. The V and J ends lost 3 bases and 10 bases respectively, with 21 bases between them. The CDR3 spells CASSMGGWEGLGAFF. Here the CDR3 DNA reads TGTGCCAGTAGTATGGGTGGATGGGAGGGATTGGGAGCTTTCTTT.

V is TRBV18 and J is TRBJ2-1; 8 nucleotides match TRBD2. CDR1 and CDR2 (germline): KGHSH, LQKENI. J lost 8 bases, V lost 3 bases, and 9 bases had no gene match. The CDR3 sequence is 15 residues long. The CDR3 loop is CASSPARGAFDEQFF. CDR3 in DNA: TGTGCCAGCTCACCGGCGCGGGGGGCCTTCGATGAGCAGTTCTTC. Full variable domain (missing parts from reference TRBV18 and TRBJ2-1): NAGVMQNPRHLVRRRGQEARLRCSPMKGHSHVYWYRQLPEEGLKFMVYLQKENIIDESGMPKERFSAEFPKEGPSILRIQQVVRGDSAAYFCASSPARGAFDEQFFGPGTRLTVL.

The chain couples TRBV7-2 to TRBJ2-2; TRBD2 might be the D (5 bases). CDR1 is SGHTA, CDR2 FQGNSA, per germline. CDR3 size: 14 residues. V lost 2 bases, J lost 4 bases, and 8 bases lay in between. The CDR3 sequence is CASSLTLGTGELFF. CDR3 nucleotide sequence: TGTGCCAGCAGCTTAACACTAGGCACCGGGGAGCTGTTTTTT.

This clone was seen a few times. CDR3 bases: TGTGCCAGTAGTCACGGACAGGAGAACACTGAAGCTTTCTTT. Protein sequence: CASSHGQENTEAFF. The rearrangement joins TRBV19 to TRBJ1-1, with 7 bases that match TRBD1. Germline CDR1 reads LNHDA; CDR2 reads SQIVND (reference sequence). V gave up 5 bases and J gave up 1 base; unmatched junction bases: 4. The CDR3 is 14 amino acids.

The J gene is TRBJ1-1, the V gene TRBV11-3; D is unclear. V shed 5 bases and J shed 4 bases, with 17 bases lying between them. The CDR3 sequence is 15 residues long. Germline CDR1 and CDR2: SGHNT and YENEEA. The CDR3 DNA sequence: TGTGCCAGCAGCCATCCCGGACTTTGGGGCACTGAAGCTTTCTTT. This gives the protein CASSHPGLWGTEAFF.

V is TRBV12-3 or TRBV12-4 and J is TRBJ2-1; D uncertain. The CDR3 runs 12 residues. Trimming cost V 0 bases and J 10 bases, with 7 bases left between them. CDR3 sequence (DNA): TGTGCCAGCAGTTTAGCGATTCAGGAGCAGTTCTTC. Translation gives CASSLAIQEQFF.

The chain couples TRBV3-1 (or the pseudogene TRBV3-2) to TRBJ2-1, with TRBD2 identical over 11 bases. The germline gives CDR1 LGHDT, CDR2 YNNKEL (reference sequence). V was pared by 3 bases and J by 3 bases, with 1 base of the junction left unmatched. The CDR3 is made up of 15 amino acids. CDR3 nucleotide sequence: TGTGCCAGCAGCCATAGCGGGAGGGTCTACAATGAGCAGTTCTTC. Protein: CASSHSGRVYNEQFF.

The rearrangement joins TRBV18 to TRBJ2-1; 10 nucleotides line up with TRBD1. V shed 4 bases and J 7 bases; nucleotides not matched to a gene: 16. This CDR3 contains 18 residues. Germline assignment: CDR1 KGHSH and CDR2 LQKENI. CDR3 coding DNA: TGTGCCAGCTCACTTCAAAGACCGGGACAGGGGTTCCATAATGAGCAGTTCTTC. This encodes CASSLQRPGQGFHNEQFF.

The CDR3 here is CASSQGRLAGETEPYNEQFF. The CDR3 DNA is TGTGCCAGCAGCCAGGGGAGACTAGCGGGAGAGACAGAGCCCTACAATGAGCAGTTCTTC. The V gene is TRBV3-1 (or the pseudogene TRBV3-2), the J gene TRBJ2-1; TRBD2 matches at 12 bases. CDR1 LGHDT and CDR2 YNNKEL come from the germline V gene (reference sequence). The CDR3 contains 20 residues. V lost 3 bases and J lost 2; bases outside the gene matches: 14.

A note on this clone: Compared with germline, one end of the junction differs, possibly owing to a read error. The chain is built from TRBV19 and TRBJ2-7; no clear D gene. Germline CDR1 reads LNHDA; CDR2 reads SQIVND (reference sequence). The CDR3 is 14 amino acids. The CDR3 loop reads CASSVDGEFPEQYF. CDR3 in DNA: TGTGCCAGTAGTGTAGATGGAGAGTTTCCCGAGCAGTACTTC.

The chain recombines TRBV7-9 with TRBJ1-1; TRBD1 agrees at 8 bases. This CDR3 has 16 residues. The germline V gene encodes CDR1 SEHNR and CDR2 FQNEAQ (reference sequence). The ends lost 8 bases at V and 2 bases at J; junction bases unmatched: 13. The CDR3: CASGQTGVLPNTEAFF. The CDR3 coding sequence is TGTGCCAGCGGTCAGACAGGGGTCCTTCCCAACACTGAAGCTTTCTTT.

CDR3 in amino acids: CSVNRGDTQYF. Here the CDR3 DNA reads TGCAGCGTCAACAGGGGCGATACGCAGTATTTT. V gene TRBV29-1 combines with J gene TRBJ2-3, with TRBD1 matching over 7 bases. Trimming removed 6 bases from V and 6 bases from J; junction bases left unmatched: 3. CDR3 length: 11 amino acids. Germline V lookup: CDR1 SQVTM, CDR2 ANQGSEA.

This clone was observed a handful of times. The DNA of the CDR3 is TGCAGCGGGACTAGCGAGGTTGTAGATGAGCAGTTCTTC. Translation gives CSGTSEVVDEQFF. The chain is built from TRBV29-1 and TRBJ2-1, with 9 nucleotides matching TRBD2. From germline, CDR1 is SQVTM and CDR2 ANQGSEA. This CDR3 region has 13 residues. The V and J ends lost 7 bases and 8 bases, in that order; junction bases with no gene match: 9.

V usage is TRBV10-3 and J usage is TRBJ1-3, with D hard to call. The V end was cut by 2 bases, the J end by 2 bases, with 13 bases between. This CDR3 comprises 16 residues. Germline CDR1 is ENHRY and CDR2 is SYGVKD. CDR3 residues: CAISEIRGSAGNTIYF. CDR3 coding DNA: TGTGCCATCAGTGAGATTCGAGGTTCGGCTGGAAACACCATATATTTT.